Below, one TCR beta chain is given with its context. This sample is part of a study of blood T cells in healthy people across ages. Sample-barcoded 5' priming and a J-beta primer mix drove a second PCR of roughly 6 to 12 cycles. Via MiXCR, TCRdb re-called the 5' RACE reads, giving one row per CDR3 protein. The sample has about 580,000 distinct CDR3 sequences, around 48% seen once. Specimen: blood. The receptor's source is a man aged 80 or over in good health.

The CDR3: CASSLGSVGGNEQFF. The CDR3 region has the DNA TGTGCCAGCAGCTTAGGGAGCGTAGGGGGGAATGAGCAGTTCTTC. The chain links TRBV7-9 to TRBJ2-1; D possibly matches TRBD1 or TRBD2 (6 bases each). CDR3 size: 15 residues. The germline V gene encodes CDR1 SEHNR and CDR2 FQNEAQ (reference sequence). V gave up 1 base and J gave up 7 bases, with 14 bases separating them.